Listed below are T cell receptor beta chains from one sample, sequenced in a study of beta chain features in type 1 diabetes. The repertoire was sequenced with immunoSEQ multiplex PCR; TCRdb's copy has only in-frame clones and lacks some. Of around 240,000 clones detected, 9.6% appear once; the ten largest clones hold just under 0.035%. The sequenced sample consisted of naive CD4+ T cells from blood. Receptors originate from a woman aged 18-29 years in good health. Both conserved end residues are part of each CDR3. D genes are given only for firm matches. Clone size is given for some rows only: seen once, a few or many times, or a class if the clone is expanded.

j_call: TRBJ1-1
v_call: TRBV7-8
d_call: TRBD1
clone_size: NA
cdr3_nt: TGTGCCAGCAGCTTAGGGGACAGCACTGAAGCTTTCTTT
cdr3_aa: CASSLGDSTEAFF

j_call: TRBJ2-3
v_call: TRBV4-1
d_call: NA
clone_size: few
cdr3_nt: TGCGCCAGCAGCTTCGACCCCCAGGGGAATACGCAGTATTTT
cdr3_aa: CASSFDPQGNTQYF

j_call: TRBJ1-2
v_call: TRBV25-1
d_call: NA
clone_size: few
cdr3_nt: TGTGCCAGCAGTGGAGGAAGCAACCTTAACTATGGCTACACCTTC
cdr3_aa: CASSGGSNLNYGYTF

j_call: TRBJ2-7
v_call: TRBV5-1
d_call: NA
clone_size: few
cdr3_nt: TGCGCCAGCAGGGCGAGCCCTGGACAGCTATCCTACGAGCAGTACTTC
cdr3_aa: CASRASPGQLSYEQYF

j_call: TRBJ2-1
v_call: TRBV6-6
d_call: NA
clone_size: few
cdr3_nt: TGTGCCAGCAGTCCCAATACTAGAGGGTACAATGAGCAGTTCTTC
cdr3_aa: CASSPNTRGYNEQFF

j_call: TRBJ2-1
v_call: TRBV30
d_call: NA
clone_size: few
cdr3_nt: TGTGCCTGGAGGGCAGCCTCCCGGGAATTTTACAATGAGCAGTTCTTC
cdr3_aa: CAWRAASREFYNEQFF

j_call: TRBJ2-3
v_call: TRBV2
d_call: NA
clone_size: NA
cdr3_nt: TGTGCCAGCAGCCCAATGTCAGATACGCAGTATTTT
cdr3_aa: CASSPMSDTQYF

j_call: TRBJ2-1
v_call: TRBV5-1
d_call: TRBD2
clone_size: few
cdr3_nt: TGCGCCAGCAGCCATCGGGGGGAGTACAATGAGCAGTTCTTC
cdr3_aa: CASSHRGEYNEQFF

j_call: TRBJ1-2
v_call: TRBV5-6
d_call: TRBD1
clone_size: few
cdr3_nt: TGTGCCAGCAGCTTGTTTTTTACAGGGGGTAAGGGCTACACCTTC
cdr3_aa: CASSLFFTGGKGYTF

j_call: TRBJ2-1
v_call: TRBV28
d_call: TRBD1
clone_size: NA
cdr3_nt: TGTGCCGGGCTGGGACAGGGGGACAATGAGCAGTTCTTC
cdr3_aa: CAGLGQGDNEQFF

j_call: TRBJ1-2
v_call: TRBV30
d_call: TRBD1
clone_size: NA
cdr3_nt: TGTGCCTGGAGAGGGGACAGTTCTTTCTACACCTTC
cdr3_aa: CAWRGDSSFYTF

j_call: TRBJ1-3
v_call: TRBV9
d_call: NA
clone_size: few
cdr3_nt: TGTGCCAGCAGCGTAGTAGACAGCGTCTCTGGAAACACCATATATTTT
cdr3_aa: CASSVVDSVSGNTIYF

j_call: TRBJ1-6
v_call: TRBV30
d_call: NA
clone_size: NA
cdr3_nt: TGTGCCCAAGGTCCGGGGTTTGGTTCACCCCTCCACTTT
cdr3_aa: CAQGPGFGSPLHF

j_call: TRBJ2-3
v_call: TRBV10-3
d_call: NA
clone_size: NA
cdr3_nt: TGTGCCATCTATGGGACTAGCACAGATACGCAGTATTTT
cdr3_aa: CAIYGTSTDTQYF

j_call: TRBJ2-1
v_call: TRBV19
d_call: NA
clone_size: NA
cdr3_nt: TGTGCCAGTAGTATATCCAGGACTTCTGCCAATGAGCACCGGTTCTTC
cdr3_aa: CASSISRTSANEHRFF

j_call: TRBJ1-2
v_call: TRBV6-4
d_call: TRBD1
clone_size: few
cdr3_nt: TGTGCCAGCAGTGAGTTTGGGACAGAAGGCTACACCTTC
cdr3_aa: CASSEFGTEGYTF

j_call: TRBJ2-7
v_call: TRBV2
d_call: NA
clone_size: few
cdr3_nt: TGTGCCAACTCCCGGGACATCGGCTACGAGCAGTACTTC
cdr3_aa: CANSRDIGYEQYF

j_call: TRBJ2-1
v_call: TRBV7-2
d_call: NA
clone_size: many
cdr3_nt: TGTGCCAGCAGCTTAGATCTCAATGAGCAGTTCTTC
cdr3_aa: CASSLDLNEQFF

j_call: TRBJ1-6
v_call: TRBV5-6
d_call: NA
clone_size: NA
cdr3_nt: TGTGCCAGCAGTTCCAGGACAGATTCACCCCTCCACTTT
cdr3_aa: CASSSRTDSPLHF

j_call: TRBJ1-2
v_call: TRBV28
d_call: NA
clone_size: NA
cdr3_nt: TGTGCCAGCAGTTCCGGGGTTCGCGTCTCTGGTGGCTACACCTTC
cdr3_aa: CASSSGVRVSGGYTF

j_call: TRBJ1-4
v_call: TRBV7-9
d_call: NA
clone_size: few
cdr3_nt: TGTGCCAGCAGCCTCAGGGGCGGAAATGAAAAACTGTTTTTT
cdr3_aa: CASSLRGGNEKLFF

j_call: TRBJ1-2
v_call: TRBV27
d_call: NA
clone_size: NA
cdr3_nt: TGTGCCAGCAGTTTCTGGGCGGGGGGTTATGGCTACACCTTC
cdr3_aa: CASSFWAGGYGYTF

j_call: TRBJ2-7
v_call: TRBV5-4
d_call: TRBD1
clone_size: few
cdr3_nt: TGTGCCAGCAGCTTCGGGACAGGGGACGAGCAGTACTTC
cdr3_aa: CASSFGTGDEQYF

j_call: TRBJ1-5
v_call: TRBV2
d_call: NA
clone_size: few
cdr3_nt: TGTGCCAGCAGTGAAGAATCTAATCAGCCCCAGCATTTT
cdr3_aa: CASSEESNQPQHF

j_call: TRBJ2-5
v_call: TRBV7-2
d_call: NA
clone_size: NA
cdr3_nt: TGTGCCAGCAGCAAAACCTCGGGCGGGGAGACCCAGTACTTC
cdr3_aa: CASSKTSGGETQYF

j_call: TRBJ2-3
v_call: TRBV28
d_call: NA
clone_size: NA
cdr3_nt: TGTGCCACCTCGGAGGGGGGGACAGGTCGCGATACGCAGTATTTT
cdr3_aa: CATSEGGTGRDTQYF

j_call: TRBJ2-1
v_call: TRBV10-3
d_call: TRBD2
clone_size: NA
cdr3_nt: TGTGCAGCGGGAGGGAGTAGGATCGGTGAGCAGTTCTTC
cdr3_aa: CAAGGSRIGEQFF

j_call: TRBJ1-1
v_call: TRBV4-1
d_call: TRBD1
clone_size: few
cdr3_nt: TGCGCCAGCAGCTTCCGGGACAGTGAAGCTTTCTTT
cdr3_aa: CASSFRDSEAFF

j_call: TRBJ2-6
v_call: TRBV7-2
d_call: TRBD2
clone_size: NA
cdr3_nt: TGTGCCAGCAGCTTAGATCTGAGACTAGCGGACACTGGGGCCAACGTCCTGACTTTC
cdr3_aa: CASSLDLRLADTGANVLTF

j_call: TRBJ1-1
v_call: TRBV30
d_call: TRBD1
clone_size: NA
cdr3_nt: TGTGCCGGGGCGACAGGGGGAATCACTGAAGCTTTCTTT
cdr3_aa: CAGATGGITEAFF

j_call: TRBJ2-1
v_call: TRBV5-6
d_call: TRBD2
clone_size: few
cdr3_nt: TGTGCCAGCAGCCGGGAGGGTTGGGGCGTAAATGAGCAGTTCTTC
cdr3_aa: CASSREGWGVNEQFF

j_call: TRBJ1-1
v_call: TRBV19
d_call: NA
clone_size: NA
cdr3_nt: TGTGCCAGTAGTATCGGGGGGAACGTTCGAGCTTTCTTT
cdr3_aa: CASSIGGNVRAFF

j_call: TRBJ1-6
v_call: TRBV9
d_call: TRBD1
clone_size: NA
cdr3_nt: TGTGCCAGCAGCCCCGGACAGGCCATAAATTCACCCCTCCACTTT
cdr3_aa: CASSPGQAINSPLHF

j_call: TRBJ2-1
v_call: TRBV5-4
d_call: TRBD1
clone_size: NA
cdr3_nt: TGTGCCAGCGACAAGGGACAGGGGTCCTACAATGAGCAGTTCTTC
cdr3_aa: CASDKGQGSYNEQFF

j_call: TRBJ2-1
v_call: TRBV4-1
d_call: TRBD1
clone_size: few
cdr3_nt: TGCGCCAGCAGCCAGGGCACCGGGACAGGAGAGGCTTCCTACAATGAGCAGTTCTTC
cdr3_aa: CASSQGTGTGEASYNEQFF

j_call: TRBJ2-5
v_call: TRBV30
d_call: TRBD1
clone_size: few
cdr3_nt: TGTGCCTGGAGGAAAAGGGACAGATCCCAAGAGACCCAGTACTTC
cdr3_aa: CAWRKRDRSQETQYF

j_call: TRBJ2-7
v_call: TRBV18
d_call: NA
clone_size: NA
cdr3_nt: TGTGCCAGCTCACTCGGTGCTCCTGGCGAGCAGTACTTC
cdr3_aa: CASSLGAPGEQYF

j_call: TRBJ1-2
v_call: TRBV25-1
d_call: NA
clone_size: few
cdr3_nt: TGTGCCAGCGGTGCTTTTGGCGGCTATGGCTACACCTTC
cdr3_aa: CASGAFGGYGYTF

j_call: TRBJ1-6
v_call: TRBV27
d_call: NA
clone_size: NA
cdr3_nt: TGTGCCAGCAGTTTAAGGCAGGGACTAGGTTCACCCCTCCACTTT
cdr3_aa: CASSLRQGLGSPLHF

j_call: TRBJ2-7
v_call: TRBV6-1
d_call: TRBD2
clone_size: few
cdr3_nt: TGTGCCAGCAGCCTAGCGGCCTACGAGCAGTACTTC
cdr3_aa: CASSLAAYEQYF

j_call: TRBJ2-2
v_call: TRBV13
d_call: TRBD2
clone_size: few
cdr3_nt: TGTGCCAGCAGCTTCCTAGCGGGGGGGCTTTCCGGGGAGCTGTTTTTT
cdr3_aa: CASSFLAGGLSGELFF

j_call: TRBJ1-2
v_call: TRBV5-1
d_call: TRBD1
clone_size: NA
cdr3_nt: TGCGCCAGCAGCGCCAGGACAGGGAGCGGCTACACCTTC
cdr3_aa: CASSARTGSGYTF

j_call: TRBJ2-3
v_call: TRBV18
d_call: NA
clone_size: few
cdr3_nt: TGTGCCAGCTCCGCCGGCCGGAGTGCAGATACGCAGTATTTT
cdr3_aa: CASSAGRSADTQYF

j_call: TRBJ2-7
v_call: TRBV2
d_call: NA
clone_size: few
cdr3_nt: TGTGCCAGCAGTGGGGACTCAAGGTACGAGCAGTACTTC
cdr3_aa: CASSGDSRYEQYF

j_call: TRBJ2-1
v_call: TRBV11-2
d_call: TRBD2
clone_size: NA
cdr3_nt: TGTGCCAGCAGCTTAGAAAGAAGCGGGAGGGCAAATAATGAGCAGTTCTTC
cdr3_aa: CASSLERSGRANNEQFF

j_call: TRBJ2-4
v_call: TRBV6-5
d_call: TRBD1
clone_size: NA
cdr3_nt: TGTGCCAGCAGGGAAACAGGGGATGCAAACATTCAGTACTTC
cdr3_aa: CASRETGDANIQYF

j_call: TRBJ1-2
v_call: TRBV4-2
d_call: NA
clone_size: few
cdr3_nt: TGTGCCAGCAGCCAAGATTTGAGGGTGTCGAGGGGCTACACCTTC
cdr3_aa: CASSQDLRVSRGYTF

j_call: TRBJ2-5
v_call: TRBV27
d_call: TRBD2
clone_size: few
cdr3_nt: TGTGCCAGCAGTTTATGGGGCGGGACTAACCAAGAGACCCAGTACTTC
cdr3_aa: CASSLWGGTNQETQYF

j_call: TRBJ2-2
v_call: TRBV9
d_call: NA
clone_size: few
cdr3_nt: TGTGCCAGCAGCCCGGGAGCCGGGACCGGGGAGCTGTTTTTT
cdr3_aa: CASSPGAGTGELFF

j_call: TRBJ1-5
v_call: TRBV2
d_call: NA
clone_size: NA
cdr3_nt: TGTGCCAGCAGGGACATTGATAGCAATCAGCCCCAGCATTTT
cdr3_aa: CASRDIDSNQPQHF

j_call: TRBJ1-1
v_call: TRBV2
d_call: NA
clone_size: few
cdr3_nt: TGTGCCAGCAGTGATCAGGGGAACACTGAAGCTTTCTTT
cdr3_aa: CASSDQGNTEAFF

j_call: TRBJ1-2
v_call: TRBV6-1
d_call: TRBD1
clone_size: few
cdr3_nt: TGTGCCAGCAGTGAACAGGGGGCGTATGGCTACACCTTC
cdr3_aa: CASSEQGAYGYTF

j_call: TRBJ2-2
v_call: TRBV4-1
d_call: NA
clone_size: NA
cdr3_nt: TGCGCCAGCAGCCAAGGGACAGCGAACACCGGGGAGCTGTTTTTT
cdr3_aa: CASSQGTANTGELFF

j_call: TRBJ2-3
v_call: TRBV14
d_call: NA
clone_size: few
cdr3_nt: TGTGCCAGCAGCCAACAGGGGCATACGCAGTATTTT
cdr3_aa: CASSQQGHTQYF

j_call: TRBJ2-3
v_call: TRBV19
d_call: NA
clone_size: NA
cdr3_nt: TGTGCCAGTAGTCCTCGTTGGCTCTCTAGCACAGATACGCAGTATTTT
cdr3_aa: CASSPRWLSSTDTQYF

j_call: TRBJ2-3
v_call: TRBV30
d_call: NA
clone_size: few
cdr3_nt: TGTGCCTGGAGTTCCAACAGACGAAACACAGATACGCAGTATTTT
cdr3_aa: CAWSSNRRNTDTQYF

j_call: TRBJ2-1
v_call: TRBV30
d_call: TRBD1
clone_size: many
cdr3_nt: TGTGCCTGGAGACAGGGGGCTTTCAATGAGCAGTTCTTC
cdr3_aa: CAWRQGAFNEQFF

j_call: TRBJ2-7
v_call: TRBV6-1
d_call: TRBD1
clone_size: NA
cdr3_nt: TGTGCCAGCAGGGACAGGGGTCAGCAGTACTTC
cdr3_aa: CASRDRGQQYF

j_call: TRBJ2-1
v_call: TRBV18
d_call: NA
clone_size: few
cdr3_nt: TGTGCCAGCTCACCAGACGGGACTCTCTCCTTTGGGCAGTTCTTC
cdr3_aa: CASSPDGTLSFGQFF

j_call: TRBJ2-1
v_call: TRBV18
d_call: TRBD2
clone_size: few
cdr3_nt: TGTGCCAGCTCACTTACCGGGACTAGCGGAAACAATGAGCAGTTCTTC
cdr3_aa: CASSLTGTSGNNEQFF